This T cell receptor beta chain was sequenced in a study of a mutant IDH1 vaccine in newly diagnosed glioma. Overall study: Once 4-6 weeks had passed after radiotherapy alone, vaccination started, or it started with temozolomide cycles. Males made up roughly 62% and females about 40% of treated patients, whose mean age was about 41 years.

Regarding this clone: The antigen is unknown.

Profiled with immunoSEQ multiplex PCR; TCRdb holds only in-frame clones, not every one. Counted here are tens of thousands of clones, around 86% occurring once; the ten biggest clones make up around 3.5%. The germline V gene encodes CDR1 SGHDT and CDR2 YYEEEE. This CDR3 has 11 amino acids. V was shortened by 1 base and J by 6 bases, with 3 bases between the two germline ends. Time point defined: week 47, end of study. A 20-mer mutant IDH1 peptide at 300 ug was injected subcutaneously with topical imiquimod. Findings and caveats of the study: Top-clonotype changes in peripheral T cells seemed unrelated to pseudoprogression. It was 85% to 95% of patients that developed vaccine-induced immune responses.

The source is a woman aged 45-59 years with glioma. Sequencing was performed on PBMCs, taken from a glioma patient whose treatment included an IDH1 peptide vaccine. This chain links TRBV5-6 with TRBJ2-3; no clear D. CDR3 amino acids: CASSLKDTQYF. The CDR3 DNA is TGTGCCAGCAGCTTGAAGGATACGCAGTATTTT.